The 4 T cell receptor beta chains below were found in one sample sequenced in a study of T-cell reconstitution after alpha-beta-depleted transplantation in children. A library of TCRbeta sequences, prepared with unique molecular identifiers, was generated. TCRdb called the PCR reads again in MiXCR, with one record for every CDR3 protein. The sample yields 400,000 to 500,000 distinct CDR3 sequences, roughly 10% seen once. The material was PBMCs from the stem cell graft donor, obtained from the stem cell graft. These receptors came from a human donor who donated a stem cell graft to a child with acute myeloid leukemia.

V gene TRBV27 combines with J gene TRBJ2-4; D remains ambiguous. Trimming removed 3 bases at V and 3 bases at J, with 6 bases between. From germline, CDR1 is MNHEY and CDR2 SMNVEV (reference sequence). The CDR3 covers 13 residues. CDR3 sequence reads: CASSLDGKNIQYF. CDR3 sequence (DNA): TGTGCCAGCAGTTTGGATGGCAAAAACATTCAGTACTTC.

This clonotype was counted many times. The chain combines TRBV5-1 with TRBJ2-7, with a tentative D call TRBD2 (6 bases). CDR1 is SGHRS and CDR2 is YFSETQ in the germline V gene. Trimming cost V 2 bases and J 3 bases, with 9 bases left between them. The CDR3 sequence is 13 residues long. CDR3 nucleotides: TGCGCCAGCAGCTTCGGGACTGGCTACGAGCAGTACGTC. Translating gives CASSFGTGYEQYV.

Here the CDR3 DNA reads TGTGCCAGCAGGGGTCAGTCCCCAGGGGTTGAGACCCAGTACTTC. Protein: CASRGQSPGVETQYF. The rearrangement uses TRBV6-1 and TRBJ2-5; D is possibly TRBD1 (6 bases). Germline values: CDR1 MNHNS, CDR2 SASEGT. CDR3 length equals 15 residues. V lost 6 bases and J 5 bases, leaving 19 bases between the germline ends.

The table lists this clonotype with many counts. CDR3 coding DNA: TGCAGCGTTTCGTTCGTAGCGGGAGTGTCCAATGAGCAGTTCTTC. Translating gives CSVSFVAGVSNEQFF. The V gene is TRBV29-1, the J gene TRBJ2-1; 9 nucleotides line up with TRBD2. Per the germline V gene, CDR1 is SQVTM and CDR2 is ANQGSEA. The V segment lost 5 bases and the J segment 6 bases; nucleotides outside the gene matches: 11. This CDR3 region has 15 residues.